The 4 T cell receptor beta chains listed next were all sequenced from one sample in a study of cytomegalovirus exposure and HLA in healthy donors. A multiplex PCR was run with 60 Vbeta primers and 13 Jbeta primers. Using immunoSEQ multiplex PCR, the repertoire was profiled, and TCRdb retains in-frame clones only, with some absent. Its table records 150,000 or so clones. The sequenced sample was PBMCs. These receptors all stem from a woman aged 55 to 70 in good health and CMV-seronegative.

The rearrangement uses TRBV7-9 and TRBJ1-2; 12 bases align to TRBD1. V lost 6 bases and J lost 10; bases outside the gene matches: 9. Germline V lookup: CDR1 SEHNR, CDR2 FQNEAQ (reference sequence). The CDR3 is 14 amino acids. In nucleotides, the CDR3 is TGTGCCAGCAGTCCAGCCGGGACAGGGGGCAACTACACCTTC. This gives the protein CASSPAGTGGNYTF.

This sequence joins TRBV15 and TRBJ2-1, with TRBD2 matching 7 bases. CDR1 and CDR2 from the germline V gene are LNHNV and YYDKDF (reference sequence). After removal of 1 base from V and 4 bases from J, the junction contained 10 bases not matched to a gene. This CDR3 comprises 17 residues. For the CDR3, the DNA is TGTGCCACCAGCAGAGGGGAAGGTAGCGGGCTATACAATGAGCAGTTCTTC. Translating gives CATSRGEGSGLYNEQFF.

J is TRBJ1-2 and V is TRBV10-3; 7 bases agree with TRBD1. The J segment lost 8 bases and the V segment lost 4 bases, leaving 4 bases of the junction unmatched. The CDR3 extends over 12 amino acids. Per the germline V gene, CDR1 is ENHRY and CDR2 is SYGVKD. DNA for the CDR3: TGTGCCATCAGTGCTCTACAGGGGGGCTACACCTTC. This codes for CAISALQGGYTF.

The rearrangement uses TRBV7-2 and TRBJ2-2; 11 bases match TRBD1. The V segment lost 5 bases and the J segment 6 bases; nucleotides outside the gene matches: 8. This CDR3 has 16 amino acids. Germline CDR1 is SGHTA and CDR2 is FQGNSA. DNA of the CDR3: TGTGCCAGCAGCCATTACCGGGACAGGGGGGCCGGGGAGCTGTTTTTT. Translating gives CASSHYRDRGAGELFF. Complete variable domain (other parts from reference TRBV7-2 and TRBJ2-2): GAGVSQSPSNKVTEKGKDVELRCDPISGHTALYWYRQSLGQGLEFLIYFQGNSAPDKSGLPSDRFSAERTGGSVSTLTIQRTQQEDSAVYLCASSHYRDRGAGELFFGEGSRLTVL.